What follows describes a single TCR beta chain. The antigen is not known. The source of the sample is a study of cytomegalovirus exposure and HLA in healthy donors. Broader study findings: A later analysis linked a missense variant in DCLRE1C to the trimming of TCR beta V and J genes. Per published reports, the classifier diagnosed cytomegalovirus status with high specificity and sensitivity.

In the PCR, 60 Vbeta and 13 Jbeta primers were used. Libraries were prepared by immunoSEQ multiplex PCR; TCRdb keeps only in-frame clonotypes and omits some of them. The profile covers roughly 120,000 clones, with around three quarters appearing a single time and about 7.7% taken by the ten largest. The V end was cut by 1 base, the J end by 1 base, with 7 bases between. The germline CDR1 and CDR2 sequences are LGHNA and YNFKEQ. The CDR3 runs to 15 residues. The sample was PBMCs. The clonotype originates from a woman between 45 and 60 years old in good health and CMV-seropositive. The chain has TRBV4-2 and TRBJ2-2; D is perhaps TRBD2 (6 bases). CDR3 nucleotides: TGTGCCAGCAGCCAAGTGCGGGGGAACACCGGGGAGCTGTTTTTT. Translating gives CASSQVRGNTGELFF.